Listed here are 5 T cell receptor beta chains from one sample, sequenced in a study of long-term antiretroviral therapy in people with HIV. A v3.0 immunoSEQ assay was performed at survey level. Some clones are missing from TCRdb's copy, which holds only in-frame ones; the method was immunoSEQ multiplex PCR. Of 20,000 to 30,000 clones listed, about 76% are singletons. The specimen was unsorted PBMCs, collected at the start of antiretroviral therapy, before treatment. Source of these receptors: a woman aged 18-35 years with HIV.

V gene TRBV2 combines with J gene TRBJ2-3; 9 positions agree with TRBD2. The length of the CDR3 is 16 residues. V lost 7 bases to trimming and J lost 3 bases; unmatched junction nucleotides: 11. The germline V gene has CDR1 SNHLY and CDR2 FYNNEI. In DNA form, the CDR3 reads TGTGCCAGCATGAAGGCCCTCGCGGGAGGGACAGATACGCAGTATTTT. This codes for CASMKALAGGTDTQYF.

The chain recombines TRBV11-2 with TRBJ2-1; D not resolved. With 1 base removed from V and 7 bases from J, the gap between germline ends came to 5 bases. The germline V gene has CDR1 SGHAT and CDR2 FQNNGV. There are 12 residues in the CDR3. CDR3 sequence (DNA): TGTGCCAGCAGCTTAGGGGCTAATGAGCAGTTCTTC. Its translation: CASSLGANEQFF.

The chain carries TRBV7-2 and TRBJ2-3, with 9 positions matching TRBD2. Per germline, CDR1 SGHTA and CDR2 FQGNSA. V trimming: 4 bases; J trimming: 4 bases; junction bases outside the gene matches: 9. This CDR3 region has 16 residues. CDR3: CASSWQASGDPDTQYF. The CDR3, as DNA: TGTGCCAGCAGCTGGCAGGCTAGCGGGGACCCAGATACGCAGTATTTT. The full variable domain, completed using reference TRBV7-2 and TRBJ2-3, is GAGVSQSPSNKVTEKGKDVELRCDPISGHTALYWYRQSLGQGLEFLIYFQGNSAPDKSGLPSDRFSAERTGGSVSTLTIQRTQQEDSAVYLCASSWQASGDPDTQYFGPGTRLTVL.

CDR3 in DNA: TGTGCCAGCAGCCTTGACAATTGGTCGAACTATGGCTACACCTTC. This translates into CASSLDNWSNYGYTF. The rearrangement links TRBV6-1 to TRBJ1-2; D remains unclear. V was cut by 6 bases and J by 2 bases, with 16 bases left in between. CDR1 and CDR2 from the germline V gene are MNHNS and SASEGT. This CDR3 region has 15 residues.

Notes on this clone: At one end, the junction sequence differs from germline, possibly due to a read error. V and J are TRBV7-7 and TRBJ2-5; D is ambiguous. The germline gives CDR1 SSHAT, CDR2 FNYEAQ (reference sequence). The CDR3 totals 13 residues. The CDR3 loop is CASSIAGQETQYF. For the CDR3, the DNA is TGTGCTAGCAGCATCGCCGGGCAAGAGACCCAGTACTTC.